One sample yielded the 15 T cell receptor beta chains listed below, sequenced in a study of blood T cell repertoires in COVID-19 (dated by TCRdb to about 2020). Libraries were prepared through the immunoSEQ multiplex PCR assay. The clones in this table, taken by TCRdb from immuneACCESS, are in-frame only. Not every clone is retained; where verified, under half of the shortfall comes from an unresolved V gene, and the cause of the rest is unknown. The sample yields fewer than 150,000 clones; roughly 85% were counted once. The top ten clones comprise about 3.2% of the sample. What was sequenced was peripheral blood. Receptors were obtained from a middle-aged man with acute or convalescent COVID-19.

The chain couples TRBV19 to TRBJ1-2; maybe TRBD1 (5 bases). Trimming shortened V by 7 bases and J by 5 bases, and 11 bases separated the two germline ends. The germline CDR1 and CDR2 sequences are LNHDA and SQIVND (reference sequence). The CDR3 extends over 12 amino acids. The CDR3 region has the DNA TGTGCCAGTAAACGGGGGTTTTATGGCTACACCTTC. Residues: CASKRGFYGYTF.

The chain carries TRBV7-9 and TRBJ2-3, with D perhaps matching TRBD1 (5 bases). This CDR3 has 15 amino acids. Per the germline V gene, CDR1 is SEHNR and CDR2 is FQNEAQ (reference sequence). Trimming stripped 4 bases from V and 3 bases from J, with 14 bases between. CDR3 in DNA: TGTGCCAGCAGCTCGTGGCAGGGTAGGACAGATACGCAGTATTTT. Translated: CASSSWQGRTDTQYF. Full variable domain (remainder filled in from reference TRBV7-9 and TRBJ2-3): DTGVSQNPRHKITKRGQNVTFRCDPISEHNRLYWYRQTLGQGPEFLTYFQNEAQLEKSRLLSDRFSAERPKGSFSTLEIQRTEQGDSAMYLCASSSWQGRTDTQYFGPGTRLTVL.

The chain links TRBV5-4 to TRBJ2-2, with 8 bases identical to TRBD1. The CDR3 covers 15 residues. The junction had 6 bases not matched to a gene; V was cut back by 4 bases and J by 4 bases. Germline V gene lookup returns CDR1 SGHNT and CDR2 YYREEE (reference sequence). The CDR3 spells CASSLRQGTTGELFF. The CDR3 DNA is TGTGCCAGCAGCCTCCGACAGGGGACCACCGGGGAGCTGTTTTTT.

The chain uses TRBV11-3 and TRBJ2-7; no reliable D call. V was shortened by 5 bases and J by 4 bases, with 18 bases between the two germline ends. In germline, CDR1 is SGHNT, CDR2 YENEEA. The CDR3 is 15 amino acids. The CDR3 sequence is CASSPNTYQAYEQYF. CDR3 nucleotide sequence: TGTGCCAGCAGCCCTAACACGTACCAAGCGTACGAGCAGTACTTC.

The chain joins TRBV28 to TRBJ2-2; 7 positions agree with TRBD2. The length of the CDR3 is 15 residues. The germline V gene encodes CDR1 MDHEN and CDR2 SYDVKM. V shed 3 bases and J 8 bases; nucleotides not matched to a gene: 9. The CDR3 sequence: CASSFAGVGAGELFF. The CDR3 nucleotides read TGTGCCAGCAGTTTTGCGGGAGTCGGAGCAGGGGAGCTGTTTTTT.

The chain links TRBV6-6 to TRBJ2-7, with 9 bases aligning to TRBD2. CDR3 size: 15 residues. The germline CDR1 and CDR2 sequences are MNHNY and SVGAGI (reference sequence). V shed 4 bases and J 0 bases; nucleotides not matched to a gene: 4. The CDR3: CASSSSGRSSYEQYF. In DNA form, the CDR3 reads TGTGCCAGCAGTTCAAGCGGGAGGTCCTCCTACGAGCAGTACTTC.

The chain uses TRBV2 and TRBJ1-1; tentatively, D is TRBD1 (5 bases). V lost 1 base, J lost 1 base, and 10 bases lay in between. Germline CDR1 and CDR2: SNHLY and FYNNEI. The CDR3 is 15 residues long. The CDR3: CASSEGGVGNTEAFF. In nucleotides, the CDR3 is TGTGCCAGCAGTGAAGGGGGGGTTGGGAACACTGAAGCTTTCTTT.

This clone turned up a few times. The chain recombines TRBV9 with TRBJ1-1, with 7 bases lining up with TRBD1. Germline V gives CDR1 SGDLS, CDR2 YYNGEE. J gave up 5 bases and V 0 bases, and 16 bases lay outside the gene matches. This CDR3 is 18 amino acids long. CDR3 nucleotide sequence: TGTGCCAGCAGCGTAGTTTATTCTCTGGAGGGGGCAAGGACTGAAGCTTTCTTT. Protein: CASSVVYSLEGARTEAFF.

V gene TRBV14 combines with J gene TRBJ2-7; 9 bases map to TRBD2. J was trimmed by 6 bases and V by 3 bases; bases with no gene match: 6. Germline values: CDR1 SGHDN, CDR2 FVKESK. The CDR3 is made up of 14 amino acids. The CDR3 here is CASSHGGGAFEQYF. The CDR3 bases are TGTGCCAGCAGCCACGGCGGGGGGGCCTTCGAGCAGTACTTC. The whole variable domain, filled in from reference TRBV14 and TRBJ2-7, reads EAGVTQFPSHSVIEKGQTVTLRCDPISGHDNLYWYRRVMGKEIKFLLHFVKESKQDESGMPNNRFLAERTGGTYSTLKVQPAELEDSGVYFCASSHGGGAFEQYFGPGTRLTVT.

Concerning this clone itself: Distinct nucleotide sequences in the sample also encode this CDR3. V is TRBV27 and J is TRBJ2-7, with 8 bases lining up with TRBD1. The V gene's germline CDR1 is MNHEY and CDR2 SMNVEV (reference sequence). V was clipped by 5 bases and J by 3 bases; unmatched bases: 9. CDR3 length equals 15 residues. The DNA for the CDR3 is TGTGCCAGCAGTCCCCGGACAGGGAGGCTCTACGAGCAGTACTTC. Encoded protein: CASSPRTGRLYEQYF.

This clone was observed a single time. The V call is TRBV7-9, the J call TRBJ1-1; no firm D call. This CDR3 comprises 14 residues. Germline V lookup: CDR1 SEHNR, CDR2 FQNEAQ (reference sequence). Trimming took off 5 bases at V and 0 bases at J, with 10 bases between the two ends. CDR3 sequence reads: CASSPIEMNTEAFF. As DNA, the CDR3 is TGTGCCAGCAGCCCAATTGAGATGAACACTGAAGCTTTCTTT.

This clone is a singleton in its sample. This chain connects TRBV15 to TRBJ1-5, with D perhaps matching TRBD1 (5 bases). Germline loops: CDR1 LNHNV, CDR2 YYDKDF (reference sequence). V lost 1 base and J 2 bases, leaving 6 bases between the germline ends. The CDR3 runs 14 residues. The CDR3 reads CATSRVTGNQPQHF. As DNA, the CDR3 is TGTGCCACCAGCAGAGTGACAGGCAATCAGCCCCAGCATTTT. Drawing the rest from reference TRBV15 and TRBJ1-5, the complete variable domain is DAMVIQNPRYQVTQFGKPVTLSCSQTLNHNVMYWYQQKSSQAPKLLFHYYDKDFNNEADTPDNFQSRRPNTSFCFLDIRSPGLGDTAMYLCATSRVTGNQPQHFGDGTRLSIL.

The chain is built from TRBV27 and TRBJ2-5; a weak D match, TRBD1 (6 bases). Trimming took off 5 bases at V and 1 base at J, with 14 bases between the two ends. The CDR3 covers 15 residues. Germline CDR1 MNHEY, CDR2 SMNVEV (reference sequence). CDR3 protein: CASSPYRATQETQYF. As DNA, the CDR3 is TGTGCCAGCAGTCCGTACAGGGCCACCCAAGAGACCCAGTACTTC.

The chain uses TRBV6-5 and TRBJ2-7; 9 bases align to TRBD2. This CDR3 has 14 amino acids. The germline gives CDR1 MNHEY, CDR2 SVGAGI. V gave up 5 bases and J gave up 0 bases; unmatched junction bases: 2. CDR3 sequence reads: CASSKREVSYEQYF. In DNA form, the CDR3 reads TGTGCCAGCAGTAAGCGGGAGGTCTCCTACGAGCAGTACTTC.

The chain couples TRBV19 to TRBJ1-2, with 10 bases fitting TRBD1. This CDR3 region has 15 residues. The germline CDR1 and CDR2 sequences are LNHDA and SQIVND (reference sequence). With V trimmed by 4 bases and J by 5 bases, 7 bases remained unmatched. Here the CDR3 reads CASSRVLGQGYGYTF. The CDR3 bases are TGTGCCAGTAGTAGGGTGCTGGGACAGGGGTATGGCTACACCTTC.